These T cell receptor beta chains were read from a single sample in a study of T cells after yellow fever vaccination. TCRdb re-called the 5' RACE reads through MiXCR, storing one row per CDR3 protein. Of 350,000 to 450,000 distinct CDR3 sequences in the sample, around a sixth are singletons; the top ten hold over 15%. Sequencing was performed on PBMCs, taken before the yellow fever booster vaccination. The origin of the receptors is a man aged 18 to 30 who received the YFV17D yellow fever vaccine. Both conserved end residues are part of each CDR3. Fields, in order: D gene, V gene, clone size, J gene, CDR3 protein, CDR3 DNA. D genes are given only for firm matches. Part of the rows lack a size; the others show once, few, many or a class for expanded clones.

.,TRBV4-1,.,TRBJ2-7,CASRRAYTDSYEQYF,TGCGCCAGCAGGCGAGCCTATACGGACTCCTACGAGCAGTACTTC
.,TRBV12-3/TRBV12-4,.,TRBJ1-1,CASSLVGVPSEAFF,TGTGCCAGCAGTTTAGTTGGTGTCCCATCTGAAGCTTTCTTT
.,TRBV21-1,.,TRBJ2-1,CASSGTYVYNEQFF,TGTGCCAGCAGCGGGACTTACGTCTACAATGAGCAGTTCTTC
.,TRBV20-1,.,TRBJ2-2,CSAPPAANTGELFF,TGCAGTGCTCCCCCGGCAGCGAACACCGGGGAGCTGTTTTTT
TRBD1,TRBV6-2/TRBV6-3,.,TRBJ1-5,CASSPYDRGYNQPQHF,TGTGCCAGCAGCCCATACGACAGGGGGTACAATCAGCCCCAGCATTTT
.,TRBV7-9,few,TRBJ2-3,CASSINSGLLTDTQYF,TGTGCCAGCAGCATAAATTCCGGCCTCCTCACAGATACGCAGTATTTT
.,TRBV6-4,.,TRBJ1-1,CASSDSRAGLMNTEAFF,TGTGCCAGCAGTGACTCAAGGGCAGGCCTCATGAACACTGAAGCTTTCTTT
TRBD1,TRBV5-1,many,TRBJ2-1,CASSLAQGGNEQFF,TGCGCCAGCAGCTTGGCACAGGGGGGCAATGAGCAGTTCTTC
.,TRBV20-1,.,TRBJ2-5,CSPRLEGRAQYF,TGCAGTCCCCGTCTTGAGGGCCGGGCCCAGTACTTC
TRBD2,TRBV5-1,.,TRBJ2-7,CASSPGTSGGAHEQYF,TGCGCCAGCAGCCCCGGGACTAGCGGGGGGGCCCACGAGCAGTACTTC
.,TRBV4-1,few,TRBJ2-3,CASSHTRLATDTQYF,TGCGCCAGCAGCCACACAAGGCTAGCGACAGATACGCAGTATTTT
TRBD1,TRBV6-5,.,TRBJ2-6,CASSQGVGANVLTF,TGTGCCAGCAGTCAGGGGGTTGGGGCCAACGTCCTGACTTTC
TRBD1,TRBV5-1,few,TRBJ1-2,CASSERQGPVGYTF,TGCGCCAGCAGCGAGAGACAGGGGCCCGTGGGGTACACCTTC
TRBD2,TRBV6-4,.,TRBJ2-1,CASSDDASGGAHNEQFF,TGTGCCAGCAGTGACGACGCTAGCGGGGGGGCCCACAATGAGCAGTTCTTC
TRBD2,TRBV7-2,.,TRBJ2-5,CASREAGGRLETQYF,TGTGCCAGCAGAGAAGCGGGGGGGCGTCTAGAGACCCAGTACTTC
.,TRBV6-1,few,TRBJ1-4,CASSPGTTNEKLFF,TGTGCCAGCAGCCCCGGGACAACTAATGAAAAACTGTTTTTT
TRBD1,TRBV5-8,many,TRBJ2-4,CASSPRTGKLAKNIQYF,TGTGCCAGCAGCCCAAGGACAGGAAAACTAGCCAAAAACATTCAGTACTTC
.,TRBV5-1,.,TRBJ1-1,CASSKTVFTEAFF,TGCGCCAGCAGCAAGACAGTTTTCACTGAAGCTTTCTTT
.,TRBV6-5,.,TRBJ1-2,CASSYGPDYGYTF,TGTGCCAGCAGTTACGGACCCGACTATGGCTACACCTTC
.,TRBV7-2,.,TRBJ2-2,CASSFLGSFTGELFF,TGTGCCAGCAGCTTTCTGGGGTCTTTCACCGGGGAGCTGTTTTTT
TRBD1,TRBV28,many,TRBJ1-2,CASTYRGEGYTF,TGTGCCAGCACTTACAGGGGTGAAGGCTACACCTTC
.,TRBV5-1,few,TRBJ2-1,CASSFWTVYNEQFF,TGCGCCAGCAGCTTTTGGACAGTCTACAATGAGCAGTTCTTC
.,TRBV20-1,many,TRBJ1-2,CSARDVSGENYGYTF,TGCAGTGCTAGAGATGTTTCAGGGGAAAACTATGGCTACACCTTC
.,TRBV15,many,TRBJ1-4,CATSRDRAWDEKLFF,TGTGCCACCAGCAGAGACAGGGCCTGGGATGAAAAACTGTTTTTT
.,TRBV20-1,.,TRBJ1-5,CSARRRGVFQPQHF,TGCAGTGCTCGCAGGCGGGGCGTCTTCCAGCCCCAGCATTTT
.,TRBV2,once,TRBJ2-3,CASCSADTQYF,TGTGCCAGCTGTAGCGCAGATACGCAGTATTTT
TRBD2,TRBV6-2/TRBV6-3,.,TRBJ2-5,CASSYRTSGKGRETQYF,TGTGCCAGCAGTTATAGGACTAGCGGCAAAGGAAGAGAGACCCAGTACTTC
TRBD2,TRBV10-3,few,TRBJ2-1,CAISDRREGHNEQFF,TGTGCCATCAGTGACCGCAGGGAGGGCCACAATGAGCAGTTCTTC
.,TRBV7-2,few,TRBJ2-2,CASSPRTAENTGELFF,TGTGCCAGCAGCCCGAGGACGGCCGAGAACACCGGGGAGCTGTTTTTT
.,TRBV7-9,once,TRBJ1-2,CASSLVPQNYGYTF,TGTGCCAGCAGCTTAGTTCCCCAGAACTATGGCTACACCTTC
TRBD1,TRBV4-3,few,TRBJ1-1,CASTTRTGNTEAFF,TGCGCCAGCACTACCCGGACAGGCAACACTGAAGCTTTCTTT
TRBD2,TRBV7-6,few,TRBJ2-1,CVSSLGASGGSYNEQFF,TGTGTCAGCAGCTTAGGGGCTAGCGGGGGGTCCTACAATGAGCAGTTCTTC
TRBD1,TRBV3-1,.,TRBJ2-1,CASSQGWDSSYNEQFF,TGTGCCAGCAGCCAAGGCTGGGACAGCTCCTACAATGAGCAGTTCTTC
TRBD2,TRBV12-3/TRBV12-4,few,TRBJ2-7,CASSLFRVSSGGVSYEQYF,TGTGCCAGCAGTTTGTTCAGGGTGTCCAGCGGGGGGGTCTCCTACGAGCAGTACTTC
TRBD1,TRBV7-9,few,TRBJ1-2,CASSPGQGLVYGYTF,TGTGCCAGCAGCCCTGGACAGGGGTTGGTCTATGGCTACACCTTC
TRBD2,TRBV5-1,many,TRBJ2-2,CASSLAGVNTGELFF,TGCGCCAGCAGCTTAGCGGGAGTCAACACCGGGGAGCTGTTTTTT
.,TRBV7-9,many,TRBJ2-3,CASRGDTQYF,TGTGCCAGCAGGGGAGATACGCAGTATTTT
.,TRBV29-1,few,TRBJ1-2,CSEWTVNYGYTF,TGCAGCGAATGGACAGTTAACTATGGCTACACCTTC
.,TRBV4-1,few,TRBJ2-7,CASSQAGGAYEQYF,TGCGCCAGCAGCCAAGCGGGCGGGGCCTACGAGCAGTACTTC
.,TRBV7-9,few,TRBJ2-5,CASSQGQTETQYF,TGTGCCAGCAGCCAAGGACAGACAGAGACCCAGTACTTC
TRBD1,TRBV29-1,many,TRBJ2-5,CSVVGDRHGETQYF,TGCAGCGTTGTCGGGGACAGGCACGGGGAGACCCAGTACTTC
TRBD2,TRBV6-5,few,TRBJ2-1,CASSNGGTSYNEQFF,TGTGCCAGCAGCAACGGGGGGACCTCCTACAATGAGCAGTTCTTC
TRBD2,TRBV12-3/TRBV12-4,.,TRBJ2-3,CASSTSVRGGTDTQYF,TGTGCCAGCAGCACCTCGGTACGGGGGGGCACAGATACGCAGTATTTT